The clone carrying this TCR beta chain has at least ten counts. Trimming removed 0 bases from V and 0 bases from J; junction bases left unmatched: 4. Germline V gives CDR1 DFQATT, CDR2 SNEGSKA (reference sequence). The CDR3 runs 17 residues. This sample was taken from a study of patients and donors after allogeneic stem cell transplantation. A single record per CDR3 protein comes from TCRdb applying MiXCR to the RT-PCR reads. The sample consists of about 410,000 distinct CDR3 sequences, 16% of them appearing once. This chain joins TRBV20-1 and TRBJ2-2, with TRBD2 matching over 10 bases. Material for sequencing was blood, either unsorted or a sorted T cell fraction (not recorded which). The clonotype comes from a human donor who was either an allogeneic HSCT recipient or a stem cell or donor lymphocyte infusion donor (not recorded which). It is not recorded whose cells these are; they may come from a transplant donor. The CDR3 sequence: CSAREGLAEPNTGELFF. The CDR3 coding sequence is TGCAGTGCTAGAGAAGGACTAGCGGAGCCGAACACCGGGGAGCTGTTTTTT.